This TCR beta chain was sequenced during a study of OX40 agonist ivuxolimab in advanced cancers. Study in general: The dose-escalation group included hepatocellular carcinoma, melanoma, renal cell carcinoma and head and neck cancer. Age averaged about 60 years (range roughly 20 to 90), and 82.7% were male. Study results and limitations: Dose levels from 0.1 to 3.0 mg/kg saw CD4+ and CD8+ blood T cells expand clonally by week 6.

Here immunoSEQ multiplex PCR was the method, and the copy in TCRdb shows in-frame clones only, minus some. The sample lists some 73,000 clones, around 85% occurring once. Looked up from germline, CDR1 is MNHNY and CDR2 is SVGAGI (reference sequence). Unmatched junction bases numbered 7, after V lost 6 bases and J lost 3 bases. CDR3 length: 16 amino acids. Concerning this clone itself: What it binds is unknown.

This specimen consisted of CD4+ or CD8+ T cells sorted from blood, obtained in a trial of the OX40 agonist ivuxolimab. The chain joins TRBV6-6 to TRBJ2-7, with 14 nucleotides matching TRBD2. This TCR came from an adult with an advanced solid tumor such as melanoma, head and neck, liver or kidney cancer. CDR3 DNA sequence: TGTGCCAGCAGGGGGACTAGCGGGAGAGGGAACTACGAGCAGTACTTC. Residues: CASRGTSGRGNYEQYF.